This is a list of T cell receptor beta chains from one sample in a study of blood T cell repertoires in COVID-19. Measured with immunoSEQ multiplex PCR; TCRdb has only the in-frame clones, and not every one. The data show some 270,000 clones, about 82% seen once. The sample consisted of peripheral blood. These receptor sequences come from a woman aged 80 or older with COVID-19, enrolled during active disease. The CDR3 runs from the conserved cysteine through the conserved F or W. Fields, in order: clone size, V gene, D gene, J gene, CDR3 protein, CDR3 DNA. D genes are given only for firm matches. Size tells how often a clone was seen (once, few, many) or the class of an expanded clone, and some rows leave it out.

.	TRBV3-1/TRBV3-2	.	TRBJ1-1	CASSQGSGIRKGTEAFF	TGTGCCAGCAGCCAAGGTTCCGGGATCAGGAAAGGCACTGAAGCTTTCTTT
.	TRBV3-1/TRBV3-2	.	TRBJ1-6	CASGTRNNSPLHF	TGTGCCAGCGGGACACGAAATAATTCACCCCTCCACTTT
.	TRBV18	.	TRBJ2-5	CASSPGAVETQYF	TGTGCCAGCTCACCTGGCGCGGTAGAGACCCAGTACTTC
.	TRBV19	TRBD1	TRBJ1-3	CASSTPGTAFSGNTIYF	TGTGCCAGTAGTACACCCGGGACAGCCTTCTCTGGAAACACCATATATTTT
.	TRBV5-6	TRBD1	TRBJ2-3	CASSSGQGKDTQYF	TGTGCCAGCAGCTCCGGACAGGGTAAAGATACGCAGTATTTT
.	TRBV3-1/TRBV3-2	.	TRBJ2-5	CASSQDPTQETQYF	TGTGCCAGCAGCCAAGATCCTACCCAAGAGACCCAGTACTTC
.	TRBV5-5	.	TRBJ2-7	CASSLSGRGGFYEQYF	TGTGCCAGCAGCTTGTCGGGCAGGGGAGGGTTTTACGAGCAGTACTTC
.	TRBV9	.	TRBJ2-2	CASSVGSLNTGELFF	TGTGCCAGCAGCGTAGGTAGCTTGAACACCGGGGAGCTGTTTTTT
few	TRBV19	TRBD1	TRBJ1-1	CASSTTTGGEAFF	TGTGCCAGTAGTACAACTACAGGGGGTGAAGCTTTCTTT
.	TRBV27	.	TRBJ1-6	CASSRNRAYNSPLHF	TGTGCCAGCAGTCGAAACCGGGCCTATAATTCACCCCTCCACTTT
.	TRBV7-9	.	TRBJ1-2	CASSLAGTAGGANYGYTF	TGTGCCAGCAGCTTAGCAGGGACGGCCGGGGGAGCTAACTATGGCTACACCTTC
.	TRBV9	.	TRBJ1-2	CASSRDSTYGYTF	TGTGCCAGCAGCCGAGACAGTACCTATGGCTACACCTTC
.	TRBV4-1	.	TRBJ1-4	CASSQGKGGGGRTNEKLFF	TGCGCCAGCAGCCAAGGAAAGGGGGGGGGCGGAAGGACTAATGAAAAACTGTTTTTT
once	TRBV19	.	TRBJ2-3	CASSWGSSTDTQYF	TGTGCCAGTAGTTGGGGCAGCTCCACAGATACGCAGTATTTT
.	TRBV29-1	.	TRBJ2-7	CSVWQGPYEQYF	TGCAGCGTCTGGCAGGGGCCCTACGAGCAGTACTTC
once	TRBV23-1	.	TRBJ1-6	CASSQPPTGPGNSPLHF	TGCGCCAGCAGTCAACCCCCTACAGGGCCGGGCAATTCACCCCTCCACTTT
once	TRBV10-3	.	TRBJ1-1	CAIRKETTDTEAFF	TGTGCCATCAGGAAAGAGACAACCGACACTGAAGCTTTCTTT
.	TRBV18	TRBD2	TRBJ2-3	CASSPPNRGLAGTDTQYF	TGTGCCAGCTCACCACCTAATAGGGGACTAGCGGGCACAGATACGCAGTATTTT
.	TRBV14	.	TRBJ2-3	CASSYTDTQYF	TGTGCCAGCAGCTACACAGATACGCAGTATTTT
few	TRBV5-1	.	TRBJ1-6	CASSLGADKPLHF	TGCGCCAGCAGCTTGGGTGCAGATAAACCCCTCCACTTT
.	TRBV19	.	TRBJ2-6	CASITQGSGANVLTF	TGTGCCAGTATCACCCAGGGCTCTGGGGCCAACGTCCTGACTTTC
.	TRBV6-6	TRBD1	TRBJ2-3	CASSLDRGVGSDTQYF	TGTGCCAGCAGTTTAGACAGGGGCGTCGGGTCAGATACGCAGTATTTT
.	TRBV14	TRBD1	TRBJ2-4	CASSQGVLYRGNIQYF	TGTGCCAGCAGCCAAGGTGTGCTCTACAGGGGGAACATTCAGTACTTC
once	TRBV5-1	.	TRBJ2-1	CASSVALESYNEQFF	TGCGCCAGCAGCGTGGCCCTAGAGTCCTACAATGAGCAGTTCTTC
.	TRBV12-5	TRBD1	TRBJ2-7	CASGNHRDRLNYEQYF	TGTGCTAGTGGTAATCATAGGGACAGGTTGAATTACGAGCAGTACTTC
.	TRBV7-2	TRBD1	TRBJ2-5	CASSSWTGRGEETQYF	TGTGCCAGCAGCTCCTGGACAGGGCGCGGTGAGGAGACCCAGTACTTC
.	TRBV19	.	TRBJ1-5	CASSIADPGQPQHF	TGTGCCAGTAGTATAGCCGACCCGGGGCAGCCCCAGCATTTT
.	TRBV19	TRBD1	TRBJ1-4	CASTVTGGLEKLFF	TGTGCCAGTACTGTGACAGGGGGTTTGGAAAAACTGTTTTTT
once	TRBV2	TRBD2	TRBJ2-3	CASKYSGGTDTQYF	TGTGCCAGCAAATATAGCGGGGGGACAGATACGCAGTATTTT
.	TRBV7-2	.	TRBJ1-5	CASNAGGRPDQPQHF	TGTGCCAGCAATGCGGGGGGCCGCCCGGATCAGCCCCAGCATTTT
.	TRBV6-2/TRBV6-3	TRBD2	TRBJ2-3	CASSAGTSGGLWTQYF	TGTGCCAGCAGCGCCGGGACTAGCGGGGGGCTGTGGACGCAGTATTTT